This T cell receptor (beta chain) is drawn from a study of T cells in Graves' hyperthyroidism and ophthalmopathy. As for this clonotype: What it binds is unknown.

Points from the study as a whole: Appearing also in blood were most of the thyroid clonotypes expanded above 0.001.

The study excluded patients with uncontrolled infection, other autoimmune disease, pregnancy or lactation. The source of the PBMCs was around 9 ml of fresh peripheral blood. V shed 4 bases and J shed 2 bases, with 9 bases lying between them. This CDR3 is built from 13 residues. The germline V gene has CDR1 DFQATT and CDR2 SNEGSKA (reference sequence). RNA transcripts gave rise to amplified TCR beta CDR3 regions. The HTBI primer set was used in a first-round RT-PCR of the TCR CDR3. MiXCR, run by TCRdb on the multiplex PCR reads, gives a single entry per CDR3 protein. The sample lists 500,000 or so distinct CDR3 sequences; about 15% were seen once.

The rearrangement uses TRBV20-1 and TRBJ1-5; D is possibly TRBD1 (5 bases). Input material: blood. The TCR sequence derives from a woman under 30 with Graves' ophthalmopathy. The CDR3 DNA reads TGCAGTGCTACCAAGACAGGCAATCAGCCCCAGCATTTT. This encodes CSATKTGNQPQHF.